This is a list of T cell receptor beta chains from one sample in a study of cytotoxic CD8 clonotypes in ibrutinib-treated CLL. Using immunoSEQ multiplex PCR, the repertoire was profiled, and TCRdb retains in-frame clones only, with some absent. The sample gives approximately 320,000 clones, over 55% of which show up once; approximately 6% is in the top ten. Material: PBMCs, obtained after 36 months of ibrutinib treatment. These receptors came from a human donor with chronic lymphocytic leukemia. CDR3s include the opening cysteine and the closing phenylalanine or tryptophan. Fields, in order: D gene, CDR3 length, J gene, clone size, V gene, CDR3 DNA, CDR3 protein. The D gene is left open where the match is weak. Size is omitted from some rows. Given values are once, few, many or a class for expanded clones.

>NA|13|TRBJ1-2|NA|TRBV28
TGTGCCAGCAGTTTCGCGGGGACTTATGGCTACACCTTC
CASSFAGTYGYTF
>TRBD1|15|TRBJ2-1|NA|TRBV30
TGTGCCTGGAGGACTCTTGGACAGGTGAACAATGAGCAGTTCTTC
CAWRTLGQVNNEQFF
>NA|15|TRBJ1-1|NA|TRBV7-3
TGTGCCAGCAGCCCTAGCGCGGGGGGCAGGACTGAAGCTTTCTTT
CASSPSAGGRTEAFF
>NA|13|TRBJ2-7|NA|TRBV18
TGTGCCAGCTCACCTGGGACATCCAACGAGCAGTACTTC
CASSPGTSNEQYF
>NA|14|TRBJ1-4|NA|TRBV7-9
TGTGCCGCTGCCTCCGGGACCTCGCGGGAAAAACTGTTTTTT
CAAASGTSREKLFF
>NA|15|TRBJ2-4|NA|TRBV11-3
TGTGCCAGCAGCTTAGGTGGCGGCTTAGAAAACATTCAGTACTTC
CASSLGGGLENIQYF
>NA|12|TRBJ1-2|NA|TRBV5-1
TGCGCCAGCAGCTTCTCCAGCTATGGCTACACCTTC
CASSFSSYGYTF
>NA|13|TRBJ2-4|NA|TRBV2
TGTGCCAGCAGTGAAGTGGGAGTGGACATTCAGTACTTC
CASSEVGVDIQYF
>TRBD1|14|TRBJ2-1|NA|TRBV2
TGTGCCAGCAGTCCAACAGGGGCCTACAATGAGCAGTTCTTC
CASSPTGAYNEQFF
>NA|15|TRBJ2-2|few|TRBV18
TGTGCCAGCTCACCACAACAGGGCGGTGGCGGGGAGCTGTTTTTT
CASSPQQGGGGELFF
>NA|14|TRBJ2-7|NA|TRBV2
TGTGCCAGCAGTGAAGCAAGGGCAGGGGTCGAGCAGTACTTC
CASSEARAGVEQYF
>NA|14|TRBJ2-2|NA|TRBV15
TGTGCCACCAGCAGAGATCTTGTTCCCGGGGAGCTGTTTTTT
CATSRDLVPGELFF
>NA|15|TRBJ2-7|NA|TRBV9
TGTGCCAGCAGCGTAGGCTATAGGACCCCCTACGAGCAGTACTTC
CASSVGYRTPYEQYF
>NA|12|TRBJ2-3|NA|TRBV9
TGTGCCAGCAGCGTAGCTTCAGATACGCAGTATTTT
CASSVASDTQYF
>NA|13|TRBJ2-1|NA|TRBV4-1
TGCGCCAGCAGAATGACAGGCGGGAATGAGCAGTTCTTC
CASRMTGGNEQFF
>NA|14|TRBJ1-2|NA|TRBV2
TGTGCCAGCAGCGAAAGGACAGTGAGCTATGGCTACACCTTC
CASSERTVSYGYTF
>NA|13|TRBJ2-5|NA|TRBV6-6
TGTGCCAGCAGTTCCTCACGCCAAGAGACCCAGTACTTC
CASSSSRQETQYF
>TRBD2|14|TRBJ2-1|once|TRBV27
TGTGCCAGCAGTTTATCGAATCGGGGAGGGGAGCAGTTCTTC
CASSLSNRGGEQFF
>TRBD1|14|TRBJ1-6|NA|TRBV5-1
TGCGCCAGTTCGTCGACAGGGTATAATTCACCCCTCCACTTT
CASSSTGYNSPLHF
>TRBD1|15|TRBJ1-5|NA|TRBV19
TGTGCCAGTATGACAGGGGGTAATAGCAATCAGCCCCAGCATTTT
CASMTGGNSNQPQHF
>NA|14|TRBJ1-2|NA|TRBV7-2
TGTGCCAGCAGCTTAGTTTCGGGGGACTATGGCTACACCTTC
CASSLVSGDYGYTF
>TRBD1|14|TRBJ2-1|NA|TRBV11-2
TGTGCCAGCAGCCCTAGACAGGGTTACAATGAGCAGTTCTTC
CASSPRQGYNEQFF
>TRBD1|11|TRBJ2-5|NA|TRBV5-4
TGTGCCAGTAACAGGGGGGCGACCCAGTACTTC
CASNRGATQYF
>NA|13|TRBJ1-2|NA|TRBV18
TGTGCCAGCTTCGGAGGTGGCATCTATGGCTACACCTTC
CASFGGGIYGYTF
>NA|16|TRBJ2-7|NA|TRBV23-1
TGCGCCAGCAGCATGATGAGGACAACGAGCTCCTACGAGCAGTACTTC
CASSMMRTTSSYEQYF
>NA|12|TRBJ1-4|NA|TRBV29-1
TGCAGCGCGGGACACGGGAATGAAAAACTGTTTTTT
CSAGHGNEKLFF
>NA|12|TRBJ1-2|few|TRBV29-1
TGCAGCGTCACGGACGCTAACTATGGCTACACCTTC
CSVTDANYGYTF
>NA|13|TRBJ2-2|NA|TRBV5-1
TGCGCCAGCAGCCTACAGCCCACCGGGGAGCTGTTTTTT
CASSLQPTGELFF
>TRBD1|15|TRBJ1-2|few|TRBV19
TGTGCCAGTAGTAGAATCGGGACAGCAAACTATGGCTACACCTTC
CASSRIGTANYGYTF
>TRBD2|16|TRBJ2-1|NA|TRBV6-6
TGTGCCAGCAGTTTTCATAGCGGGATGCCTCTCAATGAGCAGTTCTTC
CASSFHSGMPLNEQFF
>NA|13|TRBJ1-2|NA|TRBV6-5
TGTGCCAGCACCCTTGGAATTAACTATGGCTACACCTTC
CASTLGINYGYTF
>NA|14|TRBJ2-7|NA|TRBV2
TGTGCCAGCAGCCAGGACTCCCTCCTCTACGAGCAGTACTTC
CASSQDSLLYEQYF
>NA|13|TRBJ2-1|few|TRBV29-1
TGCAGCGTTGGGACAGTCTCCTACAATGAGCAGTTCTTC
CSVGTVSYNEQFF